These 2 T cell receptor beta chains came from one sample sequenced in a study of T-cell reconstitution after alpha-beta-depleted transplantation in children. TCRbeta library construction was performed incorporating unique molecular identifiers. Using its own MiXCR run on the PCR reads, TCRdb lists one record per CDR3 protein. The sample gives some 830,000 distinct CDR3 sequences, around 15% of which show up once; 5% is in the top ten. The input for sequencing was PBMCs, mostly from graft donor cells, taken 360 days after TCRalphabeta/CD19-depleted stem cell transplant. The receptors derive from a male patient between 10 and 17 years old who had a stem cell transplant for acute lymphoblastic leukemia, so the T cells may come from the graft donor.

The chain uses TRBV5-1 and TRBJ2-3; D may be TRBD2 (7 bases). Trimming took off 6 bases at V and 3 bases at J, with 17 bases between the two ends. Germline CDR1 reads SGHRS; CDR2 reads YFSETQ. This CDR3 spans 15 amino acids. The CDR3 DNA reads TGCGCCAGCACCCTGCGGGGGCCGAGGACAGATACGCAGTATTTT. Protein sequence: CASTLRGPRTDTQYF.

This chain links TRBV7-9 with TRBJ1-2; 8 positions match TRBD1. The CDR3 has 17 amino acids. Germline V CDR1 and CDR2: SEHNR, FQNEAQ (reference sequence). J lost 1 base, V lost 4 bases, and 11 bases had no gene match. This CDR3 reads CASSYQGARLLNYGYTF. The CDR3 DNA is TGTGCCAGCAGCTACCAGGGGGCACGACTCCTTAACTATGGCTACACCTTC.